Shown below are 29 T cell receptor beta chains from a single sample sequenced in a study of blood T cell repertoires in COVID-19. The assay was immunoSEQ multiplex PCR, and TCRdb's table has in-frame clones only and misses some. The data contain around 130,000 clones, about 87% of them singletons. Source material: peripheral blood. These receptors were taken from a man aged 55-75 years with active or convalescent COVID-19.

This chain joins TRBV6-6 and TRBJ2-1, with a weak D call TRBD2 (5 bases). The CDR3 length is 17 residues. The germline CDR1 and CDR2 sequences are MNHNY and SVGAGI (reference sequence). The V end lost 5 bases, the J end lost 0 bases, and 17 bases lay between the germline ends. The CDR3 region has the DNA TGTGCCAGCAGTCGGGAACTGGGTCGGAGCTCCTACAATGAGCAGTTCTTC. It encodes CASSRELGRSSYNEQFF.

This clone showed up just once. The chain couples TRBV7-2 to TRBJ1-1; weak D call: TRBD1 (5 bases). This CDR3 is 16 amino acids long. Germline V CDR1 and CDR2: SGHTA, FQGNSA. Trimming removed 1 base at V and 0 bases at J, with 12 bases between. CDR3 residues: CASSLVPGPMNTEAFF. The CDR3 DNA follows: TGTGCCAGCAGCTTAGTCCCAGGGCCCATGAACACTGAAGCTTTCTTT.

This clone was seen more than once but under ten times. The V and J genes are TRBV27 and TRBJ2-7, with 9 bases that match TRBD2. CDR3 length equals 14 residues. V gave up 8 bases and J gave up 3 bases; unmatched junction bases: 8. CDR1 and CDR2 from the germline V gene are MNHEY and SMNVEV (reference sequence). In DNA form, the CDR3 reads TGTGCCAGCTCTACCTCAGCGGGGGGCTACGAGCAGTACTTC. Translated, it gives CASSTSAGGYEQYF.

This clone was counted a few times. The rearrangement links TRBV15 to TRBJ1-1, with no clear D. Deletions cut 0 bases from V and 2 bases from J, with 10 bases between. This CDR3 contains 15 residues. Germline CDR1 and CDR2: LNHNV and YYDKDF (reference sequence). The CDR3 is CATSRDRRQNTEAFF. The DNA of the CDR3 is TGTGCCACCAGCAGAGATCGAAGACAAAACACTGAAGCTTTCTTT.

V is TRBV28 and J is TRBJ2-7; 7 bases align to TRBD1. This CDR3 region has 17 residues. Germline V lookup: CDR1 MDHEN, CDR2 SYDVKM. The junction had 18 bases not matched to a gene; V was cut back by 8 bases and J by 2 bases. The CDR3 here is CASRRVSSGTVTYEQYF. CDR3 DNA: TGTGCCAGCCGACGGGTGAGTTCCGGGACAGTCACCTACGAGCAGTACTTC.

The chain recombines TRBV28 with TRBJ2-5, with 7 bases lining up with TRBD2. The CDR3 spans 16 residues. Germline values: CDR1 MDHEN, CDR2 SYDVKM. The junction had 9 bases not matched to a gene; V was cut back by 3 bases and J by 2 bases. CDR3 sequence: CASSFSGVWEQETQYF. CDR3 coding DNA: TGTGCCAGCAGTTTCAGCGGGGTTTGGGAGCAAGAGACCCAGTACTTC. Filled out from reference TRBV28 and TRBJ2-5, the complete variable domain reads DVKVTQSSRYLVKRTGEKVFLECVQDMDHENMFWYRQDPGLGLRLIYFSYDVKMKEKGDIPEGYSVSREKKERFSLILESASTNQTSMYLCASSFSGVWEQETQYFGPGTRLLVL.

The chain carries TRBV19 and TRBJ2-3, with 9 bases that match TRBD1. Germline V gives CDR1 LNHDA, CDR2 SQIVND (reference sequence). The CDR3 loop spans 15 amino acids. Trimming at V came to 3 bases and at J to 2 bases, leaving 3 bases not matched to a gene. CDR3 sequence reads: CASSMNRGLTDTQYF. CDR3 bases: TGTGCCAGTAGTATGAACAGGGGGCTCACAGATACGCAGTATTTT. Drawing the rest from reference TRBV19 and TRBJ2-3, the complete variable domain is DGGITQSPKYLFRKEGQNVTLSCEQNLNHDAMYWYRQDPGQGLRLIYYSQIVNDFQKGDIAEGYSVSREKKESFPLTVTSAQKNPTAFYLCASSMNRGLTDTQYFGPGTRLTVL.

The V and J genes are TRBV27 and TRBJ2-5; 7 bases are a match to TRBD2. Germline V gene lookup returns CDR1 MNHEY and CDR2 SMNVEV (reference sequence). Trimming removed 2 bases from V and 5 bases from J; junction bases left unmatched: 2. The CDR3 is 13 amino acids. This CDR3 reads CASSLTLAETQYF. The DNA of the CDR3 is TGTGCCAGCAGTTTAACACTAGCGGAGACCCAGTACTTC.

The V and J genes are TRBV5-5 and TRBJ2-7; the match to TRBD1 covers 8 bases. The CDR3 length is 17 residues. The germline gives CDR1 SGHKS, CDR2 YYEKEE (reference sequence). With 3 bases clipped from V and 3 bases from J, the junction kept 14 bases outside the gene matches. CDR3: CASSSHPRDRTLYEQYF. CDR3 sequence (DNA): TGTGCCAGCAGCTCACACCCTCGGGACAGGACCCTCTACGAGCAGTACTTC.

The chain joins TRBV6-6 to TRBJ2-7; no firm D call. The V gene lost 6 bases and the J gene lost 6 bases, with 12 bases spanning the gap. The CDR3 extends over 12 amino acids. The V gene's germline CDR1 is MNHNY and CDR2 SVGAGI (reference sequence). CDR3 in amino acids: CASSVLVGEQYF. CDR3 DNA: TGTGCCAGCAGCGTTCTAGTAGGCGAGCAGTACTTC.

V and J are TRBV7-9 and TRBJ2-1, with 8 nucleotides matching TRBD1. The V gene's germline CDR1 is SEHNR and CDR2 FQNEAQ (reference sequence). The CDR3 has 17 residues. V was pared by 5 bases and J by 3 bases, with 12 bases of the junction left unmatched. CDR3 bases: TGTGCCAGCAGCCCAGGACAGGGACAGCCTCACTACAATGAGCAGTTCTTC. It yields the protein CASSPGQGQPHYNEQFF.

The CDR3 DNA sequence: TGTGCCAGCAGTCTTGGACTAGCTTGGACAGATACGCAGTATTTT. This gives the protein CASSLGLAWTDTQYF. The J gene is TRBJ2-3, the V gene TRBV6-5, with 8 bases matching TRBD2. CDR3 length equals 15 residues. Germline lookup yields CDR1 MNHEY and CDR2 SVGAGI. V lost 5 bases and J lost 3; bases outside the gene matches: 7.

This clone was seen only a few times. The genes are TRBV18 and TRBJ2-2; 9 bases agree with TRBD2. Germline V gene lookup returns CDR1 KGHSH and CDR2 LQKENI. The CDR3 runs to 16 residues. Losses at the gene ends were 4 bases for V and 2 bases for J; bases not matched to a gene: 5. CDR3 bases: TGTGCCAGCTCACTACTTAGCGGGAGAAACACCGGGGAGCTGTTTTTT. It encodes CASSLLSGRNTGELFF.

CDR3 region: CASSLALDNSPLHF. CDR3 coding DNA: TGTGCCAGCAGCTTAGCTTTAGATAATTCACCCCTCCACTTT. J is TRBJ1-6 and V is TRBV7-8, with unresolved D. V shed 0 bases and J shed 5 bases, with 5 bases lying between them. CDR1 SGHVS and CDR2 FQNEAQ come from the germline V gene. This CDR3 spans 14 amino acids.

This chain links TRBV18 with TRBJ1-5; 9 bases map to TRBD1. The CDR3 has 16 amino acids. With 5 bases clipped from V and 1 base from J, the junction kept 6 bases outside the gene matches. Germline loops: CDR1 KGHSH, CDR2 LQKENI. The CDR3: CASSAQGAGSNQPQHF. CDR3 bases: TGTGCCAGCTCAGCACAGGGGGCGGGCAGCAATCAGCCCCAGCATTTT.

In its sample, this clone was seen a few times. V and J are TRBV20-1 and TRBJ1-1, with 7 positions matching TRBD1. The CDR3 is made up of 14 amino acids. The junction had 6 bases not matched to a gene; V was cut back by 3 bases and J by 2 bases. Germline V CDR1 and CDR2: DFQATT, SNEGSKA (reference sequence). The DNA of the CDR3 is TGCAGTGCTAGTGTTAACAGGGGAAACACTGAAGCTTTCTTT. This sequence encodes CSASVNRGNTEAFF.

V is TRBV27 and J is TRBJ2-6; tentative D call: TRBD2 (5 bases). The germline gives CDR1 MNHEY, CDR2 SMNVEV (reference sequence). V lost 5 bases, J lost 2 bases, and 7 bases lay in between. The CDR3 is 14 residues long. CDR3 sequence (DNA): TGTGCCAGCAGTCCCGGGGCTGGGGCCAACGTCCTGACTTTC. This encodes CASSPGAGANVLTF.

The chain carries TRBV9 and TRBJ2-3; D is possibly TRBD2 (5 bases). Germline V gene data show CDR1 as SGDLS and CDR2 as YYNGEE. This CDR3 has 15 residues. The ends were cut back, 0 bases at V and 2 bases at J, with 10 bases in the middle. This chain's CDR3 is CASSVVGSDTDTQYF. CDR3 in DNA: TGTGCCAGCAGCGTAGTGGGGAGCGACACAGATACGCAGTATTTT.

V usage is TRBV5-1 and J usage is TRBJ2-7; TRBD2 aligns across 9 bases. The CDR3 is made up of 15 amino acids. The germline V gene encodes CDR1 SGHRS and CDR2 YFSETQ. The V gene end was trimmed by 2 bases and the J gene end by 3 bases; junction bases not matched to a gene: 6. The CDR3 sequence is CASSFGAGGNYEQYF. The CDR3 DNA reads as TGCGCCAGCAGCTTTGGGGCGGGAGGGAACTACGAGCAGTACTTC.

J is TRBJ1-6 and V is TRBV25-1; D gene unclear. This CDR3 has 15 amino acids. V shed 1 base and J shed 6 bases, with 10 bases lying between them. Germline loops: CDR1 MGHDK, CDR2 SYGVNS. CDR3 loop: CASSELKGSNSPLHF. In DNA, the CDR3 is TGTGCCAGCAGTGAATTAAAAGGGAGTAATTCACCCCTCCACTTT.

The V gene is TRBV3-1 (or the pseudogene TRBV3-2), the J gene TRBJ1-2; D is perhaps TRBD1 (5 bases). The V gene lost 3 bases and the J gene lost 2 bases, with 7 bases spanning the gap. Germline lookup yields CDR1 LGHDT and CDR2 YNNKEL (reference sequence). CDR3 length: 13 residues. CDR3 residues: CASSQTANYGYTF. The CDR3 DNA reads TGTGCCAGCAGCCAGACAGCGAACTATGGCTACACCTTC.

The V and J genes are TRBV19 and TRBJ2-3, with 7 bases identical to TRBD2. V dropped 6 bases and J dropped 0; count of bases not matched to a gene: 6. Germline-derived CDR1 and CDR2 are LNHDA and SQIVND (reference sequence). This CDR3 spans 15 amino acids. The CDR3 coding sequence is TGTGCCAGTAGCCTACTAGCGCAGAGCACAGATACGCAGTATTTT. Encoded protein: CASSLLAQSTDTQYF.

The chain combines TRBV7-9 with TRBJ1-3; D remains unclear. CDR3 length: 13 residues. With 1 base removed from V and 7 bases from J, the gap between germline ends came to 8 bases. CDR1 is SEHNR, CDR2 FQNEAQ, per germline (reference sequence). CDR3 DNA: TGTGCCAGCAGCTTAGGACATCGGAACACCATATATTTT. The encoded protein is CASSLGHRNTIYF.

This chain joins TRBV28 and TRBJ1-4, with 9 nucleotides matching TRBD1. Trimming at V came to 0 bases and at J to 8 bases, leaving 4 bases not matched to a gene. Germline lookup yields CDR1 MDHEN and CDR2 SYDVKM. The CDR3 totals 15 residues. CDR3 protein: CASSLWGQGGEKLFF. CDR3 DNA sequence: TGTGCCAGCAGTTTATGGGGACAGGGTGGCGAAAAACTGTTTTTT.

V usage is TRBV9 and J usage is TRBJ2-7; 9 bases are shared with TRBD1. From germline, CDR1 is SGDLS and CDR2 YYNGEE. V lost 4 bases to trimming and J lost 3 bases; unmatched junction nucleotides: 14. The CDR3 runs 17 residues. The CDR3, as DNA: TGTGCCAGCAGCCCCGAGACTCCGGGACAGGGCTTCTACGAGCAGTACTTC. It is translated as CASSPETPGQGFYEQYF.

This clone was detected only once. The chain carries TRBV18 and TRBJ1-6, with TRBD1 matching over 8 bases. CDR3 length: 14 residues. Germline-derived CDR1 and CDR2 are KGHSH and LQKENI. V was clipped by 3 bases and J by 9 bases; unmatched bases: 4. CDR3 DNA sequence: TGTGCCAGCTCACCGGGACAGGCGGCTTCACCCCTCCACTTT. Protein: CASSPGQAASPLHF. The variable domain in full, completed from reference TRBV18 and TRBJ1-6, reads NAGVMQNPRHLVRRRGQEARLRCSPMKGHSHVYWYRQLPEEGLKFMVYLQKENIIDESGMPKERFSAEFPKEGPSILRIQQVVRGDSAAYFCASSPGQAASPLHFGNGTRLTVT.

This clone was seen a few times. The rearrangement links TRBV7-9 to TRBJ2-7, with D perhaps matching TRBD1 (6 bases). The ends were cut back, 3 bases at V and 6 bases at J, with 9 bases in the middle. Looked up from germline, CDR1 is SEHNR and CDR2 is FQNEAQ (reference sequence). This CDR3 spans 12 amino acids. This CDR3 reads CASSLVQGEQYF. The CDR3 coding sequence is TGTGCCAGCAGCTTGGTACAGGGCGAGCAGTACTTC.

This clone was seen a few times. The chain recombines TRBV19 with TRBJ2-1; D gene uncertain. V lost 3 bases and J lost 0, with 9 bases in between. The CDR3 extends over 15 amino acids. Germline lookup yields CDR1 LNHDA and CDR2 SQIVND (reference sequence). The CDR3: CASSMKRSSYNEQFF. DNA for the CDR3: TGTGCCAGTAGTATGAAGAGAAGCTCCTACAATGAGCAGTTCTTC.

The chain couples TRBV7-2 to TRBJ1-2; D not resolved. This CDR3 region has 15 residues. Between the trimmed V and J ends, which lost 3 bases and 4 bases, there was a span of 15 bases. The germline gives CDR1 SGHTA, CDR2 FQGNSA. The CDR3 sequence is CASSFSSTTLYGYTF. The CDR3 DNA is TGTGCCAGCAGCTTTTCGTCCACAACCCTCTATGGCTACACCTTC.